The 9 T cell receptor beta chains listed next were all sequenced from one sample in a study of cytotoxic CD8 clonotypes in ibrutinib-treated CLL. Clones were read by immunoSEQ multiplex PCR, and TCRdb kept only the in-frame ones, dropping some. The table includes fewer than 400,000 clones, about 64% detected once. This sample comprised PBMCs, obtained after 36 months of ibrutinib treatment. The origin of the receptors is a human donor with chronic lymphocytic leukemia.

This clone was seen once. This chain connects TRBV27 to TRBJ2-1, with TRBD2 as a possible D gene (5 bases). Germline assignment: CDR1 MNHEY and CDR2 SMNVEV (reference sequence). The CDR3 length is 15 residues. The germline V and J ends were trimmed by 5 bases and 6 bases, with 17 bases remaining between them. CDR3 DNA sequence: TGTGCCAGCAGTCCCCCGGGGTACCGGTTCAATGAGCAGTTCTTC. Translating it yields CASSPPGYRFNEQFF.

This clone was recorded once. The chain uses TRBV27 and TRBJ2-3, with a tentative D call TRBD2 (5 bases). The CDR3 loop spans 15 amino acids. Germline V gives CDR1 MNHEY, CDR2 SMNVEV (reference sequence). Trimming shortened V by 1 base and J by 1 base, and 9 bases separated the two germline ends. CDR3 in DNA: TGTGCCAGCAGTTTATTAAGTAGCGGCACAGATACGCAGTATTTT. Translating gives CASSLLSSGTDTQYF.

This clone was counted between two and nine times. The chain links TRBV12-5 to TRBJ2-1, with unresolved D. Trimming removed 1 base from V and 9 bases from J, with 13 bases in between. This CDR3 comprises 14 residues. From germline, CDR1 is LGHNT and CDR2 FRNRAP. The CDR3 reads CASGLASLAAEQFF. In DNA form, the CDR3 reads TGTGCTAGTGGTTTGGCCTCTCTGGCGGCTGAGCAGTTCTTC.

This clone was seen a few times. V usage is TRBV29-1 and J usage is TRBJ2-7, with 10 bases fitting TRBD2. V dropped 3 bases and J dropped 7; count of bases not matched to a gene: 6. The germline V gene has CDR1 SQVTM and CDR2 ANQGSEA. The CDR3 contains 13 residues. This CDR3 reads CSVDLAGESEQYF. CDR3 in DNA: TGCAGCGTTGACCTAGCGGGAGAATCGGAGCAGTACTTC.

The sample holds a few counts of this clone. In DNA, the CDR3 is TGTGCCAGCAGTGTCTGGCACCTTGGGGCGAGCAATCAGCCCCAGCATTTT. This encodes CASSVWHLGASNQPQHF. The chain is built from TRBV6-1 and TRBJ1-5, with a weak D call TRBD1 (5 bases). The CDR3 runs to 17 residues. Germline CDR1 reads MNHNS; CDR2 reads SASEGT. Trimming took off 4 bases at V and 1 base at J, with 17 bases between the two ends.

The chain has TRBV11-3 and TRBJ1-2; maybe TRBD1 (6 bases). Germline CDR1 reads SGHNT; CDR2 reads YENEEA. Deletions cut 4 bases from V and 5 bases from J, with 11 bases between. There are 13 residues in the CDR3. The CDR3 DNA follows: TGTGCCAGCAGCTACTCCGGGACATATGGCTACACCTTC. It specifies CASSYSGTYGYTF. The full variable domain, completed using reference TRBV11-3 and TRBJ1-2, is EAGVVQSPRYKIIEKKQPVAFWCNPISGHNTLYWYLQNLGQGPELLIRYENEEAVDDSQLPKDRFSAERLKGVDSTLKIQPAELGDSAVYLCASSYSGTYGYTFGSGTRLTVV.

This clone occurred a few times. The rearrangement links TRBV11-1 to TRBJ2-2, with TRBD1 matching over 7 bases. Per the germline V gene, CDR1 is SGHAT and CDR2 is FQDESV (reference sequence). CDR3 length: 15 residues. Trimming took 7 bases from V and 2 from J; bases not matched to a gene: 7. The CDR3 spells CASNLGQPNTGELFF. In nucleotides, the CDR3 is TGTGCCAGCAACTTGGGACAGCCAAACACCGGGGAGCTGTTTTTT.

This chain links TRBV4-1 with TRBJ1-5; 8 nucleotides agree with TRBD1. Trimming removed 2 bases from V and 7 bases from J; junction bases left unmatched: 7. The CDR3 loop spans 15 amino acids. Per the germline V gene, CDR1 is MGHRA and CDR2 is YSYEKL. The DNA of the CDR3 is TGCGCCAGCAGCCAATCACGGGCAGGGGGCCAGCCCCAGCATTTT. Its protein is CASSQSRAGGQPQHF.

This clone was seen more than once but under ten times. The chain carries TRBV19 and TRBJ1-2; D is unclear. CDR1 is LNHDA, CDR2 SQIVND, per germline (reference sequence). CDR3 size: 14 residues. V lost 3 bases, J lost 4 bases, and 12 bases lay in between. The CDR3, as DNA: TGTGCCAGTAGTATTGCCCTAACATCCTATGGCTACACCTTC. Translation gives CASSIALTSYGYTF.